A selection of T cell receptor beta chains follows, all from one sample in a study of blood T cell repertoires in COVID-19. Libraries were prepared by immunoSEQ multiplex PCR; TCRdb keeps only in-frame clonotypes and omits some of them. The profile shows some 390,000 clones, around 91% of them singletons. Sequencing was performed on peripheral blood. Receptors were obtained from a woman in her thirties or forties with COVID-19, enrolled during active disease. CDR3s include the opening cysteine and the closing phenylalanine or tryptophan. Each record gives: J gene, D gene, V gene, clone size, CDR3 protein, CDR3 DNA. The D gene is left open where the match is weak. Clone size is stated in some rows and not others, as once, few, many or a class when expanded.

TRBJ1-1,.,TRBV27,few,CASSRRRDTEAFF,TGTGCCAGCAGTCGGCGACGGGACACTGAAGCTTTCTTT
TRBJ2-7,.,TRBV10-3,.,CAISDGPPDYYEQYF,TGTGCCATCAGTGACGGCCCCCCCGACTACTACGAGCAGTACTTC
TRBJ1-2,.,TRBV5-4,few,CASSLRGSGYTF,TGTGCCAGCAGCTTGAGAGGTAGTGGCTACACCTTC
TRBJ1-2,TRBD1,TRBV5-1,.,CASSTVTGNYGYTF,TGCGCCAGCAGCACAGTGACAGGGAACTATGGCTACACCTTC
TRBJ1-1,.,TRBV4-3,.,CASSQSPSLNTEAFF,TGCGCCAGCAGCCAGAGCCCTTCGCTGAACACTGAAGCTTTCTTT
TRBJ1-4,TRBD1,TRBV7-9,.,CASSVGQGGEKLFF,TGTGCCAGCAGCGTAGGACAGGGCGGTGAAAAACTGTTTTTT
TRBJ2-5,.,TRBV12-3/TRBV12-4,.,CASSPQETQYF,TGTGCCAGCAGCCCTCAAGAGACCCAGTACTTC
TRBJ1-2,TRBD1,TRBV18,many,CASSPRTGESYGYTF,TGTGCCAGCTCACCGCGGACAGGTGAGAGCTATGGCTACACCTTC
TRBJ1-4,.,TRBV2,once,CASKGDVREKLFF,TGTGCCAGCAAGGGGGATGTTAGGGAAAAACTGTTTTTT
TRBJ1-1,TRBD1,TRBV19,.,CASSMADRALLNTEAFF,TGTGCCAGTAGTATGGCCGACAGGGCCCTCTTGAACACTGAAGCTTTCTTT
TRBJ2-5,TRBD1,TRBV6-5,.,CASSYPGQGVETQYF,TGTGCCAGCAGTTACCCGGGACAGGGGGTAGAGACCCAGTACTTC
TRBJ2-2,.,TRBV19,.,CASRRSRTANTGELFF,TGTGCCAGTAGAAGGTCCAGGACAGCGAACACCGGGGAGCTGTTTTTT
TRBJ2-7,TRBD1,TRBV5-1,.,CASSSIPGQGAYEQYF,TGCGCCAGCAGTTCCATACCGGGACAGGGAGCTTACGAGCAGTACTTC
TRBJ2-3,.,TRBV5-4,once,CASSFSGADTQYF,TGTGCCAGCAGCTTCTCAGGGGCAGATACGCAGTATTTT
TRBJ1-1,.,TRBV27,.,CASSQGSATEAFF,TGTGCCAGCAGTCAGGGTTCGGCCACTGAAGCTTTCTTT
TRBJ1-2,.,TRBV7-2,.,CASSLGGAGGSYGYTF,TGTGCCAGCAGCTTAGGAGGCGCAGGAGGAAGCTATGGCTACACCTTC
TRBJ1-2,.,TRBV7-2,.,CASSLGTRTGAYGYTF,TGTGCCAGCAGCTTAGGTACTAGGACGGGAGCCTATGGCTACACCTTC
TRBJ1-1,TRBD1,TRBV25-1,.,CASSDRAAGTEAFF,TGTGCCAGCAGCGACAGGGCCGCAGGAACTGAAGCTTTCTTT
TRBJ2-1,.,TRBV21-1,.,CASSERRGGLLNEQFF,TGTGCCAGCAGCGAAAGGCGGGGGGGTCTTCTCAATGAGCAGTTCTTC
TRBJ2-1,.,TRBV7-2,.,CASGGLGNNEQFF,TGTGCCAGCGGTGGACTGGGAAACAATGAGCAGTTCTTC
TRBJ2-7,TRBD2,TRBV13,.,CASGLAGSIYEQYF,TGTGCCAGCGGACTAGCCGGGTCGATCTACGAGCAGTACTTC
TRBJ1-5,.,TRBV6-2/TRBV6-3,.,CASSPGAVYQPQHF,TGTGCCAGCAGTCCAGGGGCGGTTTATCAGCCCCAGCATTTT
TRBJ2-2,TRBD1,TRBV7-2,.,CASSRTGFANTGELFF,TGTGCCAGCAGCCGGACAGGGTTCGCGAACACCGGGGAGCTGTTTTTT
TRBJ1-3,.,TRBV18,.,CASSPDSTGNTIYF,TGTGCCAGCTCACCCGACAGTACTGGAAACACCATATATTTT
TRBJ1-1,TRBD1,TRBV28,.,CASSLLPGQGAEAFF,TGTGCCAGCAGTCTACTCCCGGGACAGGGGGCTGAAGCTTTCTTT
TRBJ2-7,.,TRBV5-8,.,CASSLRFYEQYF,TGTGCCAGCAGTCTTAGATTCTACGAGCAGTACTTC
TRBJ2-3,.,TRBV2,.,CASSEGSGTDTQYF,TGTGCCAGCAGTGAAGGGAGCGGCACAGATACGCAGTATTTT
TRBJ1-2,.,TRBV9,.,CASSDRTGKEGGYTF,TGTGCCAGCAGCGACCGGACGGGGAAGGAGGGCGGCTACACCTTC
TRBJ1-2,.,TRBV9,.,CASSVASGTNGYTF,TGTGCCAGCAGCGTAGCCTCAGGGACTAATGGCTACACCTTC
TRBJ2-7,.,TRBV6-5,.,CASSSSRFGSYEQYF,TGTGCCAGCAGTTCCTCCAGGTTTGGGTCGTACGAGCAGTACTTC
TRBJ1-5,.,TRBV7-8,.,CASSLGLRVGQPQHF,TGTGCCAGCAGCTTAGGGTTGAGGGTTGGCCAGCCCCAGCATTTT
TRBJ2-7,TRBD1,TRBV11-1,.,CASSQGAVEQYF,TGTGCCAGCAGCCAGGGGGCTGTCGAGCAGTACTTC
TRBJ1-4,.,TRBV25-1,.,CATSRGATNEKLFF,TGTGCTACCTCACGGGGTGCAACTAATGAAAAACTGTTTTTT
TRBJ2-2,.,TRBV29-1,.,CSVEPQGRAGELFF,TGCAGCGTTGAACCGCAGGGGAGAGCCGGGGAGCTGTTTTTT
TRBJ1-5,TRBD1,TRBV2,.,CASTEQGEIQPQHF,TGTGCCAGCACAGAACAGGGGGAGATTCAGCCCCAGCATTTT
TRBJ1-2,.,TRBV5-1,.,CASSLVGQNYGYTF,TGCGCCAGCAGCTTGGTGGGGCAGAATTATGGCTACACCTTC
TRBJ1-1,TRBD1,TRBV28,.,CASSLEGTGGEAFF,TGTGCCAGCAGTTTAGAAGGGACAGGGGGTGAAGCTTTCTTT
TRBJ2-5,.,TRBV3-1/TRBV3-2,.,CASSHTGIQETQYF,TGTGCCAGCAGCCATACGGGGATCCAAGAGACCCAGTACTTC
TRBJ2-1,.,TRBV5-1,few,CASSFQEAVFYNEQFF,TGCGCCAGCAGCTTCCAGGAGGCCGTCTTTTACAATGAGCAGTTCTTC
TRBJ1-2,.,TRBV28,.,CASSPFDRGHGYTF,TGTGCCAGCAGCCCCTTCGACCGTGGGCATGGCTACACCTTC
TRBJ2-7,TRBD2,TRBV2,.,CASSQDRGGEQYF,TGTGCCAGCAGTCAGGACCGGGGGGGCGAGCAGTACTTC
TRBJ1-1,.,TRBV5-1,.,CASSLVWEMNTEAFF,TGCGCCAGCAGCTTGGTTTGGGAGATGAACACTGAAGCTTTCTTT
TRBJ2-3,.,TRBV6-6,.,CASSYNLGGDTQYF,TGTGCCAGCAGTTACAACCTCGGGGGAGATACGCAGTATTTT
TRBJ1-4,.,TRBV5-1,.,CASSQGHGKATNEKLFF,TGCGCCAGCAGCCAGGGACACGGGAAAGCAACTAATGAAAAACTGTTTTTT
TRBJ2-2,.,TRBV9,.,CASSVGSTTGELFF,TGTGCCAGCAGCGTAGGGTCTACCACCGGGGAGCTGTTTTTT
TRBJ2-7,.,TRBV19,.,CASSMTLYYEQYF,TGTGCCAGTAGTATGACTCTATACTACGAGCAGTACTTC
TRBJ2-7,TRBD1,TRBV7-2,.,CASSLAQTGAPYEQYF,TGTGCCAGCAGCTTAGCCCAGACAGGGGCCCCCTACGAGCAGTACTTC
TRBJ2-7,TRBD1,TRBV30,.,CAWSAEWTGRGWVYEQYF,TGTGCCTGGAGTGCAGAATGGACAGGGCGAGGTTGGGTGTACGAGCAGTACTTC
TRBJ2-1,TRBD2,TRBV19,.,CASTGDGRLAGGSSYNEQFF,TGTGCCAGTACAGGGGATGGAAGGCTAGCGGGGGGTAGCTCCTACAATGAGCAGTTCTTC
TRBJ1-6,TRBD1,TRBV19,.,CASSSLGQGPSPLHF,TGTGCCAGTAGTTCGCTTGGACAGGGACCTTCACCCCTCCACTTT
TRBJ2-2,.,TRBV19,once,CAISTVANTGELFF,TGTGCCATTTCCACAGTTGCTAACACCGGGGAGCTGTTTTTT
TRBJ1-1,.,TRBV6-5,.,CASSYGIGQGTEAFF,TGTGCCAGCAGTTACGGGATCGGGCAGGGAACTGAAGCTTTCTTT
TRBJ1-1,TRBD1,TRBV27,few,CASSSLRGGPGDTEAFF,TGTGCCAGCAGTTCCCTTCGAGGGGGCCCTGGGGACACTGAAGCTTTCTTT
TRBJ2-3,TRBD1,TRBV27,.,CATADRGIADTQYF,TGTGCCACCGCAGACAGGGGTATCGCAGATACGCAGTATTTT
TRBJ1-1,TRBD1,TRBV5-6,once,CASSLAGGNTEAFF,TGTGCCAGCAGCTTGGCAGGGGGGAACACTGAAGCTTTCTTT
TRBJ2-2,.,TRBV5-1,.,CASSPQGPNTGELFF,TGCGCCAGCAGCCCCCAGGGTCCCAACACCGGGGAGCTGTTTTTT